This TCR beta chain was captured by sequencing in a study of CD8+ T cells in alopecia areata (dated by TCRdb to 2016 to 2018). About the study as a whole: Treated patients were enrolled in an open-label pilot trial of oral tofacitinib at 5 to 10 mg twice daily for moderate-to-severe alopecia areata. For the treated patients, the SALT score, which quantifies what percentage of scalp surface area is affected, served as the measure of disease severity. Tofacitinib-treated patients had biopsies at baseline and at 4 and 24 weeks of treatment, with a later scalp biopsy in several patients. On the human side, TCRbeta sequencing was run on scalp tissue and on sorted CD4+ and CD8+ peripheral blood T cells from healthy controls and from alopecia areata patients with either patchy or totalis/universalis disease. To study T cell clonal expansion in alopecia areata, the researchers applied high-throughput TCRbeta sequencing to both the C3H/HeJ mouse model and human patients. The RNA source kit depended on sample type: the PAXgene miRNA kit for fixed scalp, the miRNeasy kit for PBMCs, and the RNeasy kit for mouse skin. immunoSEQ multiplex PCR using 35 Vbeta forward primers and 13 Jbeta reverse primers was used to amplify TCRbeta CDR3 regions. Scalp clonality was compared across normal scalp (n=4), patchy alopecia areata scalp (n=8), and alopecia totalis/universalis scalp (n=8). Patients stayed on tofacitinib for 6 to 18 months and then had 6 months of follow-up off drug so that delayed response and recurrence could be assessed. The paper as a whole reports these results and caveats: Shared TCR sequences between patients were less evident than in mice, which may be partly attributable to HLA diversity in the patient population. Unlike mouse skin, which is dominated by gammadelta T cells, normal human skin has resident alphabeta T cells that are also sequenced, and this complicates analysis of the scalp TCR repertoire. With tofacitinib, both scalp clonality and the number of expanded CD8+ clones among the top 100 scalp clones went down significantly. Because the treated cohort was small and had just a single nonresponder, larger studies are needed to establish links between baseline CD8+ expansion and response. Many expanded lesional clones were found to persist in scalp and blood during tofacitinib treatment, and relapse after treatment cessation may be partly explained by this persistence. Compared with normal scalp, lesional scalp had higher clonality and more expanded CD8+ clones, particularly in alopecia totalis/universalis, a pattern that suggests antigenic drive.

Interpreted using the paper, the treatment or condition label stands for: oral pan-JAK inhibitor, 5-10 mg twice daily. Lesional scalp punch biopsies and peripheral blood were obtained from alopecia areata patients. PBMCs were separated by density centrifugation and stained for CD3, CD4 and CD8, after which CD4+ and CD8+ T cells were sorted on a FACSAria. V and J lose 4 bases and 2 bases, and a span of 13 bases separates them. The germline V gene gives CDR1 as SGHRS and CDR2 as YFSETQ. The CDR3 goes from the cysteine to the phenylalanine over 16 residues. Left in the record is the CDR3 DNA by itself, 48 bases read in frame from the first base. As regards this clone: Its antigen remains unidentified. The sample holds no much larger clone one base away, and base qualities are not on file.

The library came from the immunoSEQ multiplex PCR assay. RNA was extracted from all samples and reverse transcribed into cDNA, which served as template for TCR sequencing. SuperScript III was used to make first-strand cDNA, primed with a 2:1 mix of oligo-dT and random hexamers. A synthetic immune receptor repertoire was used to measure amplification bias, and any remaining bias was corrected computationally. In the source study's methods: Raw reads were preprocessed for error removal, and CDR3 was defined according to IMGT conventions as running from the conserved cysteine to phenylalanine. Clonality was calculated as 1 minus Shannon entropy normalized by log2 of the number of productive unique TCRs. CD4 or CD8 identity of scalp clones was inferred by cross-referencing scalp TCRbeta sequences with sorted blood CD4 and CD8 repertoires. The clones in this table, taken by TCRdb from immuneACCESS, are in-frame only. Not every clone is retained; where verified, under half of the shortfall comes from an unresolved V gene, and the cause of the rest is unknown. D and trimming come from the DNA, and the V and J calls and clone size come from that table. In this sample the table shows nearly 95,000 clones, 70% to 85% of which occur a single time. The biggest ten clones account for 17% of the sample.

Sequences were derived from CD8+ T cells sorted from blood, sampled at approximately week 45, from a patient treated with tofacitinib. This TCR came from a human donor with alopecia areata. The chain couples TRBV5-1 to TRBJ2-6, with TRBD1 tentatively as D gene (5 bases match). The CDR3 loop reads CASSITTETGANVLTF. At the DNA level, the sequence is TGCGCCAGCAGCATCACGACAGAAACTGGGGCCAACGTCCTGACTTTC.